Following are 13 T cell receptor beta chains from one sample sequenced in a study of shared clonotypes between healthy human individuals. The repertoire was sequenced with immunoSEQ multiplex PCR; TCRdb's copy has only in-frame clones and lacks some. The sample yields hundreds of thousands of clones, 90% to 97% seen once. Cells designated naive CD8 were CD45RO-negative and were positively selected for CCR7, with terminally differentiated effector memory CD45RA+ cells excluded. Sample: naive CD8+ T cells sorted from blood. The receptors shown here come from a woman aged 25 to 39 in good health.

The J gene is TRBJ2-6, the V gene TRBV5-1; D remains unclear. CDR3 length: 17 residues. Germline CDR1 reads SGHRS; CDR2 reads YFSETQ. V gave up 1 base and J gave up 0 bases, with 11 bases separating them. CDR3: CASSLFDTNSGANVLTF. The CDR3 DNA reads as TGCGCCAGCAGCTTGTTCGACACTAACTCTGGGGCCAACGTCCTGACTTTC.

This sequence joins TRBV2 and TRBJ2-1; perhaps TRBD2 as D (6 bases). Germline-derived CDR1 and CDR2 are SNHLY and FYNNEI. CDR3 size: 16 residues. The V and J ends lost 6 bases and 7 bases respectively, with 22 bases between them. The CDR3 reads CASRERRASEKNEQFF. CDR3 bases: TGTGCCAGCAGGGAGCGGCGGGCTAGCGAGAAGAATGAGCAGTTCTTC.

The J gene is TRBJ2-1, the V gene TRBV27; 7 bases line up with TRBD1. The V gene end was trimmed by 5 bases and the J gene end by 0 bases; junction bases not matched to a gene: 10. Germline V gives CDR1 MNHEY, CDR2 SMNVEV (reference sequence). This CDR3 has 17 amino acids. The CDR3 here is CASSPYLGTASYNEQFF. CDR3 sequence (DNA): TGTGCCAGCAGTCCATACCTCGGGACAGCCTCCTACAATGAGCAGTTCTTC.

The chain combines TRBV6-5 with TRBJ1-1, with TRBD1 as a possible D gene (6 bases). The CDR3 spans 14 residues. Germline lookup yields CDR1 MNHEY and CDR2 SVGAGI. The ends were cut back, 3 bases at V and 3 bases at J, with 11 bases in the middle. CDR3 in amino acids: CASSYRDTYTEAFF. CDR3 bases: TGTGCCAGCAGTTATCGGGACACTTACACTGAAGCTTTCTTT.

The chain carries TRBV27 and TRBJ1-4; D is ambiguous. The CDR3 covers 13 residues. Trimming left V 3 bases short and J 0 bases short, with 2 bases between. CDR1 MNHEY and CDR2 SMNVEV come from the germline V gene (reference sequence). CDR3 nucleotide sequence: TGTGCCAGCAGTTTCTCAACTAATGAAAAACTGTTTTTT. Its protein is CASSFSTNEKLFF.

The chain couples TRBV4-1 to TRBJ2-2; D might be TRBD2 (5 bases). CDR3 length: 17 amino acids. Germline CDR1 MGHRA, CDR2 YSYEKL. V was pared by 1 base and J by 2 bases, with 14 bases between. The CDR3 loop is CASSQVPGSTNTGELFF. CDR3 nucleotide sequence: TGCGCCAGCAGCCAAGTACCGGGAAGCACTAACACCGGGGAGCTGTTTTTT.

Only one count was recorded for this clone. The CDR3 nucleotides read TGCGCCAGCAGCTTCTTGATGCCGACAGATACGCAGTATTTT. The encoded protein is CASSFLMPTDTQYF. The rearrangement uses TRBV5-1 and TRBJ2-3, with D uncertain. The germline CDR1 and CDR2 sequences are SGHRS and YFSETQ. CDR3 size: 14 residues. V lost 2 bases, J lost 3 bases, and 10 bases lay in between.

This clone has just one count. The gene calls are TRBV2 and TRBJ2-1; 8 bases match TRBD2. The CDR3 consists of 15 residues. Unmatched junction bases numbered 9, after V lost 5 bases and J lost 6 bases. The V gene's germline CDR1 is SNHLY and CDR2 FYNNEI. CDR3: CASSTGTRGSNEQFF. As DNA, the CDR3 is TGTGCCAGCAGTACCGGGACTAGAGGTTCCAATGAGCAGTTCTTC. The full variable domain, rest sourced from reference TRBV2 and TRBJ2-1, is EPEVTQTPSHQVTQMGQEVILRCVPISNHLYFYWYRQILGQKVEFLVSFYNNEISEKSEIFDDQFSVERPDGSNFTLKIRSTKLEDSAMYFCASSTGTRGSNEQFFGPGTRLTVL.

The chain carries TRBV28 and TRBJ1-3; maybe TRBD1 (5 bases). Trimming shortened V by 1 base and J by 0 bases, and 13 bases separated the two germline ends. Germline CDR1 MDHEN, CDR2 SYDVKM. The CDR3 is 17 amino acids. CDR3 DNA: TGTGCCAGCAGTTTATTGAGGGGTCCCAGCTCTGGAAACACCATATATTTT. Translation gives CASSLLRGPSSGNTIYF. The whole variable domain, filled in from reference TRBV28 and TRBJ1-3, reads DVKVTQSSRYLVKRTGEKVFLECVQDMDHENMFWYRQDPGLGLRLIYFSYDVKMKEKGDIPEGYSVSREKKERFSLILESASTNQTSMYLCASSLLRGPSSGNTIYFGEGSWLTVV.

The DNA of the CDR3 is TGTGCCAGCATGTTGCGGGAGATGTGGGAGACCCAGTACTTC. Protein product: CASMLREMWETQYF. The chain combines TRBV28 with TRBJ2-5; the match to TRBD2 covers 7 bases. Germline V gives CDR1 MDHEN, CDR2 SYDVKM. Unmatched junction bases numbered 10, after V lost 7 bases and J lost 5 bases. The CDR3 sequence is 14 residues long.

V usage is TRBV28 and J usage is TRBJ1-2; possibly TRBD1 for D (6 bases). This CDR3 is built from 12 residues. Germline CDR1 reads MDHEN; CDR2 reads SYDVKM. Trimming took off 4 bases at V and 13 bases at J, with 16 bases between the two ends. The CDR3 coding sequence is TGTGCCAGCAGTTCGGGACAATTGGAGGCCACCTTC. This encodes CASSSGQLEATF.

The chain joins TRBV7-6 to TRBJ1-5; tentative D call: TRBD1 (5 bases). The germline gives CDR1 SGHVS, CDR2 FNYEAQ. Trimming shortened V by 1 base and J by 1 base, and 14 bases separated the two germline ends. CDR3 size: 17 residues. Here the CDR3 reads CASSLGVGRVSNQPQHF. The CDR3 DNA reads TGTGCCAGCAGCTTAGGGGTGGGCAGGGTGAGCAATCAGCCCCAGCATTTT.

The chain recombines TRBV6-1 with TRBJ1-2; TRBD1 is a possible D gene (6 bases). Trimming removed 2 bases at V and 2 bases at J, with 12 bases between. The CDR3 sequence is 15 residues long. Germline V CDR1 and CDR2: MNHNS, SASEGT. Here the CDR3 reads CASSEWVQGNYGYTF. The CDR3 nucleotides read TGTGCCAGCAGTGAATGGGTACAGGGCAACTATGGCTACACCTTC.